This T cell receptor (beta chain) was recovered during a study of blood T cell repertoires in COVID-19. The assay was immunoSEQ multiplex PCR, and TCRdb's table has in-frame clones only and misses some. Among 160,000 or so clones listed, over 75% were seen once. There are a few counts of this clone. At the DNA level, this CDR3 is encoded by other sequences in the same sample as well. The origin of this receptor is a man between 60 and 75 years old with active or convalescent COVID-19. The sample comprised peripheral blood.

CDR3 DNA: TGTGCCAGCAGTCCGACAGGGCGGGGCTACACCTTC. Amino acid sequence: CASSPTGRGYTF. The chain combines TRBV12-3 or TRBV12-4 with TRBJ1-2; 7 bases match TRBD1. The CDR3 sequence is 12 residues long. The V gene end was trimmed by 5 bases and the J gene end by 8 bases; junction bases not matched to a gene: 5.